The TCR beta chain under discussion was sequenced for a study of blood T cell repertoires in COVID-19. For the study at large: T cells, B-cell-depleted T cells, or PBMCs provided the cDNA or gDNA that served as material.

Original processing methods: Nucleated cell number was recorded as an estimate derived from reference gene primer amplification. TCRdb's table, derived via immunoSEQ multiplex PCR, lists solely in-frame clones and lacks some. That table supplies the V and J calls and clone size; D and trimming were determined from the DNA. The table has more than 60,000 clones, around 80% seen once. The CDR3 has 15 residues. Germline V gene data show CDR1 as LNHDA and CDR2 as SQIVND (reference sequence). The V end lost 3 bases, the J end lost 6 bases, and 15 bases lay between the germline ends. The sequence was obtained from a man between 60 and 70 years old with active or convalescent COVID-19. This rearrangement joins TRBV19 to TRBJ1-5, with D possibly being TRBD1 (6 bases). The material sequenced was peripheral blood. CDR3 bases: TGTGCCAGTAGTATTTCCCAGGGGCACGTTCAGCCCCAGCATTTT. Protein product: CASSISQGHVQPQHF.